The subject of this entry is one T cell receptor beta chain. The target antigen is unknown. This entry comes from a study of chemoradiotherapy in HPV16-positive cancers. Findings and caveats of the study: The functional HPV-specific definition rests on just a couple of HPV16-positive patients.

The CDR3 loop spans 15 amino acids. CDR1 is SGHVS, CDR2 FNYEAQ, per germline. Trimming pared 2 bases from V and 2 bases from J, leaving 12 bases between. The data were produced by immunoSEQ multiplex PCR, yet TCRdb's version contains in-frame clones alone and is incomplete. The sample lists about 7,000 clones, around nine tenths seen once, with 2.5% in the top ten. The clonotype was recovered from a human donor with HPV-associated anogenital cancer. The rearrangement uses TRBV7-6 and TRBJ2-5, with D tentatively TRBD2 (6 bases). Sample: tumor tissue, taken from a patient who underwent chemoradiotherapy. The CDR3 DNA sequence: TGTGCCAGCAGCTTATCTTTAGCGGATCAAGAGACCCAGTACTTC. Its translation: CASSLSLADQETQYF.